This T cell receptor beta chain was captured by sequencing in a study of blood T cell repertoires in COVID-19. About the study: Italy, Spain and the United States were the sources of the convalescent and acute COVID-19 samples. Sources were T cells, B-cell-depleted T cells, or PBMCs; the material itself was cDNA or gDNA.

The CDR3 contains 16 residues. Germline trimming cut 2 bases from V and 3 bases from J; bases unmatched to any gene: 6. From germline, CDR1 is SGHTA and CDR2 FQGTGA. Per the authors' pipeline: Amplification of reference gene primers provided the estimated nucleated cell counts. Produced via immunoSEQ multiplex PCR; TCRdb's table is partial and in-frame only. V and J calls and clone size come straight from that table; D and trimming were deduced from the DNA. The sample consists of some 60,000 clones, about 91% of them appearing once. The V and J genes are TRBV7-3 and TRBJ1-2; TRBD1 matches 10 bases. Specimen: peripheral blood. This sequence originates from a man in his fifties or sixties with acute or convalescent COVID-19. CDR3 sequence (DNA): TGTGCCAGCAGCTTACGAGCCGGGACAGGGGACTATGGCTACACCTTC. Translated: CASSLRAGTGDYGYTF.